The source of this TCR beta chain is a study of blood T cells in healthy people across ages. Whole-study results and caveats: Among long-lived donors, naive CD4+ cells were more numerous and diversity higher than in aged donors.

Worth noting for this clonotype: As yet, its antigen is unknown.

Trimming pared 5 bases from V and 5 bases from J, leaving 24 bases between. The CDR3 extends over 17 amino acids. CDR1 is MNHEY and CDR2 is SMNVEV in the germline V gene (reference sequence). Primed by a sample-barcoded 5' primer and a J-beta primer mix, a second PCR proceeded for roughly 6 to 12 cycles. Via MiXCR, TCRdb re-called the 5' RACE reads, giving one row per CDR3 protein. The sample has 550,000 to 700,000 distinct CDR3 sequences; 25% to 30% are singletons. The chain uses TRBV27 and TRBJ2-5; TRBD1 or TRBD2 may be the D gene (6 bases each). The sequenced material came from blood. The TCR was taken from a woman aged 65 to 85 in good health. CDR3 sequence (DNA): TGTGCCAGCAGTGCGACTGCGGGACAATTCATTCCCGAGACCCAGTACTTC. Translation: CASSATAGQFIPETQYF.